This T cell receptor beta chain was observed in a study of blood T cells in healthy people across ages. Sample-barcoded 5' priming and a J-beta primer mix drove a second PCR of roughly 6 to 12 cycles. TCRdb re-called the 5' RACE reads with MiXCR, one entry per CDR3 protein. The sample records roughly 1,100,000 distinct CDR3 sequences, around 27% being singletons. This CDR3 contains 15 residues. Germline CDR1 SQVTM, CDR2 ANQGSEA. The V end was cut by 5 bases, the J end by 8 bases, with 22 bases between. The sample was also reused in another study, on T cells of mothers and their children.

The V and J genes are TRBV29-1 and TRBJ2-1; possible D gene TRBD2, 5 bases. The sample consisted of blood. This sequence originates from a girl aged 2-9 years in good health. CDR3 bases: TGCAGCGTTAGGGTTAGCGAGGGCCCGAGGGATGAGCAGTTCTTC. Protein: CSVRVSEGPRDEQFF.